This is a list of T cell receptor beta chains from one sample in a study of blood T cell repertoires in COVID-19. Repertoires were generated with immunoSEQ multiplex PCR, while TCRdb's copy carries only in-frame clones and drops some. This sample yields hundreds of thousands of clones, of which about 88% are seen a single time; 7.8% belongs to the top ten. The source material was peripheral blood. Every receptor here comes from a woman between 45 and 60 years old with COVID-19, enrolled during active disease. CDR3s include the opening cysteine and the closing phenylalanine or tryptophan. The D gene is left open where the match is weak. Rows give clone size only sometimes, using once, few, many, or a class for an expanded clone.

v_call	d_call	clone_size	j_call	cdr3_length	cdr3_nt	cdr3_aa
TRBV5-1	.	few	TRBJ1-2	14	TGCGCCAGCAGCTCATCAACCAGTGACTATGGCTACACCTTC	CASSSSTSDYGYTF
TRBV10-3	TRBD2	.	TRBJ2-2	18	TGTGCCATCAGTGAATTAGAGATTAGCGGGTCATACACCGGGGAGCTGTTTTTT	CAISELEISGSYTGELFF
TRBV30	TRBD1	.	TRBJ1-4	15	TGTGCCTGGAGCGCACGACAGGGTATCGCTGGAAAACTGTTTTTT	CAWSARQGIAGKLFF
TRBV29-1	TRBD1	.	TRBJ1-5	13	TGCAGCGTTAATAGGGGGCTGGGTCAGCCCCAGCATTTT	CSVNRGLGQPQHF
TRBV25-1	TRBD2	.	TRBJ2-5	15	TGTGCCAGCAGTAAGGGACTAGCGGGGTGGGAGACCCAGTACTTC	CASSKGLAGWETQYF
TRBV25-1	.	.	TRBJ2-2	15	TGTGCCAGCAGTGAGGGAGCACCGAACACCGGGGAGCTGTTTTTT	CASSEGAPNTGELFF
TRBV20-1	.	.	TRBJ1-1	11	TGCAGTGCTAGGGGACTCACTGAAGCTTTCTTT	CSARGLTEAFF
TRBV6-5	.	.	TRBJ2-5	15	TGTGCCAGCAGGGACACAGGGATAAGCGGAGAGACCCAGTACTTC	CASRDTGISGETQYF
TRBV27	TRBD1	.	TRBJ1-1	17	TGTGCCAGCACCCTCCGGGCCCCAGGGGGCGCCGACACTGAAGCTTTCTTT	CASTLRAPGGADTEAFF
TRBV5-1	TRBD1	.	TRBJ2-7	13	TGCGCCAGCAGCTTGAGACAGGGCTACGAGCAGTACTTC	CASSLRQGYEQYF
TRBV2	.	.	TRBJ2-6	16	TGTGCCAGCTGGGGGGGCGGGGACTCTGGGGCCAACGTCCTGACTTTC	CASWGGGDSGANVLTF
TRBV21-1	.	.	TRBJ2-1	17	TGTGCCAGCACGGGACTAGCGGGGGCTAGCTCCTACAATGAGCAGTTCTTC	CASTGLAGASSYNEQFF
TRBV3-1/TRBV3-2	TRBD1	.	TRBJ2-5	14	TGTGCCAGCAGCCGCGCCGACAGGGCGGCGACCCAGTACTTC	CASSRADRAATQYF
TRBV14	.	.	TRBJ2-7	13	TGTGCCAGCAGCCAAGACCTCCCGGAGGAGCAGTACTTC	CASSQDLPEEQYF
TRBV5-4	.	.	TRBJ1-2	14	TGTGCCAGCAGCGATGCTGGGACACCCTATGGCTACACCTTC	CASSDAGTPYGYTF
TRBV9	TRBD1	.	TRBJ2-1	15	TGTGCCAGCAGCGTGACGGGACAGGGCTACAATGAGCAGTTCTTC	CASSVTGQGYNEQFF
TRBV3-1/TRBV3-2	.	.	TRBJ1-1	16	TGTGCCAGCAGCCAACTACTCGGGGGGTTGGGCACTGAAGCTTTCTTT	CASSQLLGGLGTEAFF
TRBV6-2/TRBV6-3	.	.	TRBJ2-1	14	TGTGCCAGCAGTCGGGATAGCGCAGTCAATGAGCAGTTCTTC	CASSRDSAVNEQFF
TRBV18	.	.	TRBJ2-3	15	TGTGCCAGCTCATACTTCCGAGCGGATACAGATACGCAGTATTTT	CASSYFRADTDTQYF
TRBV6-5	.	.	TRBJ2-5	12	TGTGCCAGCATTGGGACTGGAGAGACCCAGTACTTC	CASIGTGETQYF
TRBV29-1	TRBD1	.	TRBJ2-1	14	TGCAGCGTTGTAGGACAGGGGGTATACAATGAGCAGTTCTTC	CSVVGQGVYNEQFF
TRBV7-8	TRBD1	.	TRBJ1-1	14	TGTGCCAGCAGCCCATCAAAGGCAGGGGGAGGAGCTTTCTTT	CASSPSKAGGGAFF
TRBV19	.	.	TRBJ1-6	16	TGTGCCAGTACCCCTGTCGGGGGGTCCTATAATTCACCCCTCCACTTT	CASTPVGGSYNSPLHF
TRBV19	.	.	TRBJ2-7	15	TGTGCCAGTAGTATATCTTCCTACCCGACTTACGAGCAGTACTTC	CASSISSYPTYEQYF
TRBV11-3	.	.	TRBJ1-2	16	TGTGCCAGCAGCTTAGCGGCCTCAGATAGCAACTATGGCTACACCTTC	CASSLAASDSNYGYTF
TRBV7-9	.	once	TRBJ2-3	16	TGTGCCAGCAGCTTCGGGGAGCGCTCTAGCACAGATACGCAGTATTTT	CASSFGERSSTDTQYF
TRBV2	.	.	TRBJ1-1	11	TGTGCCAGCAGTGAAGGGCCTGAAGCTTTCTTT	CASSEGPEAFF
TRBV2	TRBD1	.	TRBJ2-2	20	TGTGCCAGCAGTGAACCCGCGGTAGGACAGGGGAGCGCGAACACCGGGGAGCTGTTTTTT	CASSEPAVGQGSANTGELFF